These 11 T cell receptor beta chains were sequenced from one sample in a study of human T cells and chemical hapten exposure (dated by TCRdb to 2020 to 2022). What this sample's time point label stands for: pre-sensitization, week 0. The sample's treatment or condition, from its label and the paper: therapeutic diphenylcyclopropenone sensitization with weekly scalp DPC. The protocol used for the library was RACE. TCRdb records NextSeq 500 as the sequencer. In-frame beta chains were kept once TCRdb had trimmed the public reads at Q25 with fastp and called clones with MiXCR. Every entry covers one CDR3 protein and lists the most common genes and DNA from its rows. Here the sample has 300,000 to 450,000 distinct CDR3 sequences; 5.5% occur a single time. Under 9.5% of the sample is in the top ten clones. The material was whole blood, obtained in connection with sensitization to the hapten diphenylcyclopropenone (DPC). Receptors originate from a woman under 30 with alopecia areata. Some clones in this sample may be carry-over from other donors' samples.

CDR3 region: CASSYQDRERAFF. For the CDR3, the DNA is TGTGCCAGCAGTTACCAAGACAGGGAGAGGGCTTTCTTT. The chain is built from TRBV6-2 or TRBV6-3 and TRBJ1-1; 7 bases align to TRBD1. J lost 11 bases, V lost 2 bases, and 8 bases had no gene match. The germline V gene has CDR1 MNHEY and CDR2 SVGEGT. This CDR3 contains 13 residues.

This clonotype was observed a handful of times. This rearrangement joins TRBV20-1 to TRBJ2-1; D gene ambiguous. Trimming shortened V by 0 bases and J by 5 bases, and 8 bases separated the two germline ends. This CDR3 has 13 amino acids. Germline CDR1 is DFQATT and CDR2 is SNEGSKA (reference sequence). This CDR3 is CSARDLGDNEQFF. CDR3 sequence (DNA): TGCAGTGCTAGAGATCTTGGGGACAATGAGCAGTTCTTC.

This clonotype was counted many times. The CDR3 region is CASGLVGVGEQYF. Here the CDR3 DNA reads TGTGCTAGTGGTTTGGTTGGGGTTGGGGAGCAGTACTTC. This chain uses TRBV12-5 with TRBJ2-7; D unresolved. Looked up from germline, CDR1 is LGHNT and CDR2 is FRNRAP. The CDR3 runs to 13 residues. Trimming shortened V by 0 bases and J by 7 bases, and 10 bases separated the two germline ends.

This clonotype came up many times. The rearrangement uses TRBV7-3 and TRBJ1-1; D uncertain. V lost 5 bases, J lost 4 bases, and 11 bases lay in between. The CDR3 sequence is 13 residues long. CDR1 and CDR2 (germline): SGHTA, FQGTGA. The CDR3 spells CASSRYMGTEAFF. The CDR3 DNA sequence: TGTGCCAGCAGCCGGTATATGGGCACTGAAGCTTTCTTT.

This clonotype has more than one count but fewer than ten. This chain uses TRBV19 with TRBJ2-2; D is ambiguous. The CDR3 has 14 residues. V was pared by 7 bases and J by 5 bases, with 14 bases between. Per germline, CDR1 LNHDA and CDR2 SQIVND (reference sequence). CDR3 in DNA: TGTGCCAGTAAAATATACTCGAGGACCGGGGAGCTGTTTTTT. Its translation: CASKIYSRTGELFF. Supplemented by reference TRBV19 and TRBJ2-2, the full variable domain reads DGGITQSPKYLFRKEGQNVTLSCEQNLNHDAMYWYRQDPGQGLRLIYYSQIVNDFQKGDIAEGYSVSREKKESFPLTVTSAQKNPTAFYLCASKIYSRTGELFFGEGSRLTVL.

This clonotype occurred a few times. The rearrangement uses TRBV14 and TRBJ2-2, with D maybe TRBD1 (7 bases). Germline V lookup: CDR1 SGHDN, CDR2 FVKESK. This CDR3 region has 17 residues. V was cut by 4 bases and J by 6 bases, with 21 bases left in between. The CDR3 DNA follows: TGTGCCAGCAGCCTATTGCAGGGGGGCTGGAATTCCGGGGAGCTGTTTTTT. Translated, it gives CASSLLQGGWNSGELFF.

There are many counts of this clonotype. The V and J genes are TRBV12-3 or TRBV12-4 and TRBJ1-6; 9 bases are a match to TRBD1. The CDR3 loop spans 14 amino acids. V lost 5 bases to trimming and J lost 8 bases; unmatched junction nucleotides: 4. The CDR3 protein is CASSRRQGDSPLHF. The CDR3 coding sequence is TGTGCCAGCAGTAGGAGACAGGGGGATTCACCCCTCCACTTT.

This clonotype appeared a few times. The chain has TRBV6-5 and TRBJ1-1, with D maybe TRBD1 (5 bases). The CDR3 is made up of 17 amino acids. V lost 6 bases to trimming and J lost 5 bases, with 25 bases between them. Germline assignment: CDR1 MNHEY and CDR2 SVGAGI. The CDR3 sequence is CASSQHTKVRKGTEAFF. Here the CDR3 DNA reads TGTGCCAGCAGCCAACATACTAAGGTCAGGAAGGGGACTGAAGCTTTCTTT.

This clonotype was counted ten times or more. The rearrangement uses TRBV6-2 or TRBV6-3 and TRBJ2-3, with TRBD2 as a possible D gene (5 bases). The CDR3 is 15 residues long. The germline V and J ends were trimmed by 8 bases and 1 base, with 16 bases remaining between them. Germline-derived CDR1 and CDR2 are MNHEY and SVGEGT. The CDR3 nucleotides are TGTGCCAGCTCAGTCGGGATTAGCCGCACAGATACGCAGTATTTT. Amino acids: CASSVGISRTDTQYF.

This clonotype was seen a few times. The chain links TRBV10-3 to TRBJ2-1; possible D gene TRBD2, 7 bases. The V gene's germline CDR1 is ENHRY and CDR2 SYGVKD. The CDR3 contains 16 residues. V lost 6 bases to trimming and J lost 1 base, with 16 bases between them. The CDR3 DNA reads as TGTGCCATCAGAACAGGCGGGGGCACGTCCTACAATGAGCAGTTCTTC. This codes for CAIRTGGGTSYNEQFF.

This clonotype was detected only a few times. V gene TRBV6-2 or TRBV6-3 combines with J gene TRBJ2-3; D perhaps matches TRBD2 (6 bases). This CDR3 spans 11 amino acids. V lost 5 bases to trimming and J lost 13 bases, with 13 bases between them. Germline V CDR1 and CDR2: MNHEY, SVGEGT. CDR3: CASSLGGRKYF. As DNA, the CDR3 is TGTGCCAGCAGTCTGGGAGGTCGGAAGTATTTT.